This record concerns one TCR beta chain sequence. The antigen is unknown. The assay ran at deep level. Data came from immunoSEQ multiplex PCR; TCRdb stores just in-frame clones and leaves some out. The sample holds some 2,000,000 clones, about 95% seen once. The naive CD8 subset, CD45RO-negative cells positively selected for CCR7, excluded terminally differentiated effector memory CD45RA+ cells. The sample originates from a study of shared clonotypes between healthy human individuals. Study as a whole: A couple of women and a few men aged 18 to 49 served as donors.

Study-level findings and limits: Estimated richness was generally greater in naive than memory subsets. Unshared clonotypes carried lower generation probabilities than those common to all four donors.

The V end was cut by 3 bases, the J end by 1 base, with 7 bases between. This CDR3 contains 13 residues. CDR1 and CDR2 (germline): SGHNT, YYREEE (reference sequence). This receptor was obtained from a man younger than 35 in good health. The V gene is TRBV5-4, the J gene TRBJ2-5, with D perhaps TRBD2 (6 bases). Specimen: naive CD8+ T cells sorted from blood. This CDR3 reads CASSYSGQETQYF. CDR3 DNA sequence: TGTGCCAGCAGCTATAGCGGCCAAGAGACCCAGTACTTC.